This passage covers 20 T cell receptor beta chains from one sample sequenced in a study of CD8 T cells in ankylosing spondylitis. One entry per CDR3 protein results from TCRdb running MiXCR on the 5' RACE reads. Among 130,000 or so distinct CDR3 sequences listed, over 9.5% were seen once. Specimen: blood, either unsorted or a sorted T cell fraction (not recorded which). The receptors were sampled from a female donor with ankylosing spondylitis or in good health (not recorded which).

This clonotype was counted many times. The chain uses TRBV3-1 and TRBJ2-3; 8 bases agree with TRBD2. The CDR3 has 15 amino acids. Germline V CDR1 and CDR2: LGHDT, YNNKEL (reference sequence). V lost 2 bases and J lost 6; bases outside the gene matches: 7. CDR3 in amino acids: CASSQRGGEGDTQYF. CDR3 DNA sequence: TGTGCCAGCAGCCAACGGGGGGGGGAGGGGGATACGCAGTATTTT.

Ten or more counts support this clonotype. V usage is TRBV20-1 and J usage is TRBJ2-1; 8 bases fit TRBD1. This CDR3 is built from 18 residues. V shed 3 bases, J shed 0 bases, and the junction held 13 bases outside the gene matches. Germline V gives CDR1 DFQATT, CDR2 SNEGSKA (reference sequence). CDR3 sequence: CSASPMTGTGNSYNEQFF. DNA of the CDR3: TGCAGTGCTAGTCCGATGACCGGGACAGGAAACTCCTACAATGAGCAGTTCTTC.

This clonotype showed up many times. The rearrangement links TRBV11-2 to TRBJ2-1, with D maybe TRBD2 (5 bases). The V and J ends lost 4 bases and 2 bases respectively, with 12 bases between them. Germline CDR1 and CDR2: SGHAT and FQNNGV. This CDR3 spans 15 amino acids. CDR3 in amino acids: CASSSVFGAYNEQFF. CDR3 sequence (DNA): TGTGCCAGCAGCTCAGTATTCGGGGCCTACAATGAGCAGTTCTTC.

This clonotype was observed at least ten times. CDR3 region: CSAREANEQFF. CDR3 in DNA: TGCAGTGCTAGAGAGGCCAATGAGCAGTTCTTC. The V and J genes are TRBV20-1 and TRBJ2-1; D remains unclear. The CDR3 runs 11 residues. Trimming stripped 0 bases from V and 6 bases from J, with 3 bases between. Germline CDR1 is DFQATT and CDR2 is SNEGSKA (reference sequence).

This clonotype was detected many times. V is TRBV5-1 and J is TRBJ2-1, with TRBD2 matching over 8 bases. The germline V gene encodes CDR1 SGHRS and CDR2 YFSETQ. CDR3 length: 15 residues. V lost 6 bases to trimming and J lost 3 bases; unmatched junction nucleotides: 8. The CDR3 spells CASTNAGGSYNEQFF. In nucleotides, the CDR3 is TGCGCCAGCACAAACGCGGGGGGAAGCTACAATGAGCAGTTCTTC.

This clonotype appeared many times. V gene TRBV6-1 combines with J gene TRBJ1-2, with 8 nucleotides matching TRBD1. The length of the CDR3 is 17 residues. Germline trimming cut 7 bases from V and 2 bases from J; bases unmatched to any gene: 15. Germline V gives CDR1 MNHNS, CDR2 SASEGT. In DNA form, the CDR3 reads TGTGCCAGCACTCTACGAGGGGGACAGGCCCAGAACTATGGCTACACCTTC. Amino acids: CASTLRGGQAQNYGYTF.

This clonotype was picked up many times. The chain joins TRBV6-1 to TRBJ2-2; D is possibly TRBD2 (5 bases). This CDR3 spans 16 amino acids. V was cut by 6 bases and J by 0 bases, with 14 bases left in between. The germline gives CDR1 MNHNS, CDR2 SASEGT. CDR3 in DNA: TGTGCCAGCAGCCCGAGGAGGTCGACGAACACCGGGGAGCTGTTTTTT. This translates into CASSPRRSTNTGELFF.

This clonotype has ten or more counts. The chain recombines TRBV5-1 with TRBJ1-3; maybe TRBD1 (5 bases). The CDR3 has 16 residues. The germline CDR1 and CDR2 sequences are SGHRS and YFSETQ. Between the trimmed V and J ends, which lost 0 bases and 0 bases, there was a span of 10 bases. CDR3 sequence reads: CASSLVGETSGNTIYF. The CDR3 DNA reads as TGCGCCAGCAGCTTGGTAGGGGAGACCTCTGGAAACACCATATATTTT.

CDR3 coding DNA: TGCAGTGCCGAGAGGCGGGGGCAAGAGACCCAGTACTTC. Protein product: CSAERRGQETQYF. This rearrangement joins TRBV20-1 to TRBJ2-5, with 7 positions matching TRBD2. Germline V gene sequence: CDR1 DFQATT, CDR2 SNEGSKA (reference sequence). V shed 6 bases, J shed 2 bases, and the junction held 6 bases outside the gene matches. CDR3 length: 13 residues.

This chain connects TRBV28 to TRBJ1-1; D unresolved. Germline values: CDR1 MDHEN, CDR2 SYDVKM. The CDR3 spans 14 residues. V lost 5 bases and J lost 6, with 16 bases in between. CDR3 amino acids: CASSDPPWEAEAFF. CDR3 coding DNA: TGTGCCAGCAGTGACCCCCCCTGGGAGGCTGAAGCTTTCTTT.

The chain is built from TRBV10-3 and TRBJ2-3; D is uncertain. V shed 3 bases and J shed 5 bases, with 18 bases lying between them. The CDR3 runs to 16 residues. Germline assignment: CDR1 ENHRY and CDR2 SYGVKD. For the CDR3, the DNA is TGTGCCATCAGTGACTATGGGGTTTATGGAGAAGATACGCAGTATTTT. Its protein is CAISDYGVYGEDTQYF.

This clonotype was counted at least ten times. This chain links TRBV12-3 or TRBV12-4 with TRBJ2-7, with 7 bases lining up with TRBD2. The J segment lost 5 bases and the V segment lost 3 bases, leaving 4 bases of the junction unmatched. This CDR3 has 13 residues. CDR3 region: CASSFWEGDEQYF. In DNA, the CDR3 is TGTGCCAGCAGTTTTTGGGAGGGAGACGAGCAGTACTTC.

This clonotype is a singleton in its sample. This may be a read error, as it is one base from a much larger clone. The genes are TRBV7-9 and TRBJ1-4; D remains ambiguous. V lost 2 bases and J lost 9, with 10 bases in between. The length of the CDR3 is 13 residues. CDR1 and CDR2 from the germline V gene are SEHNR and FQNEAQ (reference sequence). The CDR3 region is CASSLSREQKLFF. In DNA, the CDR3 is TGTGCCAGCAGCTTAAGTCGAGAACAAAAACTGTTTTTT.

Ten or more counts support this clonotype. The chain carries TRBV12-3 or TRBV12-4 and TRBJ2-7; D perhaps matches TRBD1 (6 bases). V was cut by 5 bases and J by 2 bases, with 10 bases left in between. The CDR3 contains 13 residues. DNA for the CDR3: TGTGCCAGCAGTCCGACAGGAACCTACGAGCAGTACTTC. Protein sequence: CASSPTGTYEQYF.

This clonotype was seen a few times. The V gene is TRBV2, the J gene TRBJ2-3; perhaps D is TRBD1 or TRBD2 (6 bases each). V lost 5 bases, J lost 5 bases, and 20 bases lay in between. CDR1 and CDR2 (germline): SNHLY, FYNNEI. This CDR3 is 16 amino acids long. The CDR3 reads CASSPLGGGLGDTQYF. In DNA, the CDR3 is TGTGCCAGCAGTCCCTTAGGAGGGGGGCTTGGAGATACGCAGTATTTT.

On this clonotype itself: A single base separates this from a much larger clone, so it may be a read error. The rearrangement links TRBV20-1 to TRBJ2-7; 8 bases fit TRBD2. V shed 2 bases and J 1 base; nucleotides not matched to a gene: 10. There are 16 residues in the CDR3. Germline CDR1 DFQATT, CDR2 SNEGSKA (reference sequence). CDR3 amino acids: CSARIRGGSCSYEQYF. Written as DNA, the CDR3 is TGCAGTGCTAGAATCCGGGGGGGAAGCTGTTCCTACGAGCAGTACTTC.

Turning to this clonotype: This sequence may be a read error, since a much larger clone differs from it by one base. The chain is built from TRBV7-8 and TRBJ1-1; perhaps TRBD1 as D (5 bases). CDR1 and CDR2 from the germline V gene are SGHVS and FQNEAQ. This CDR3 has 14 amino acids. The V end lost 8 bases, the J end lost 1 base, and 14 bases lay between the germline ends. Here the CDR3 reads CASGPQGSNTEAFF. CDR3 coding DNA: TGTGCCAGCGGCCCCCAGGGATCGAACACTGAAGCTTTCTTT.

This clonotype has more than one count but fewer than ten. The genes are TRBV29-1 and TRBJ2-7, with D maybe TRBD1 (6 bases). CDR3 length: 17 amino acids. Germline V gives CDR1 SQVTM, CDR2 ANQGSEA. V lost 4 bases and J 2 bases, leaving 24 bases between the germline ends. Here the CDR3 reads CSVVDPLWGKGAYEQYF. In DNA form, the CDR3 reads TGCAGCGTTGTAGACCCCTTATGGGGCAAGGGGGCCTACGAGCAGTACTTC.

The V and J genes are TRBV5-1 and TRBJ2-1; D is possibly TRBD1 (5 bases). Trimming left V 2 bases short and J 15 bases short, with 18 bases between. This CDR3 has 13 amino acids. Germline V gene sequence: CDR1 SGHRS, CDR2 YFSETQ. The CDR3 loop reads CASSLKESGQGFF. The CDR3 DNA follows: TGCGCCAGCAGCTTAAAGGAGTCTGGACAAGGGTTCTTC.

V gene TRBV7-2 combines with J gene TRBJ2-7, with 9 positions matching TRBD2. This CDR3 contains 11 residues. Germline loops: CDR1 SGHTA, CDR2 FQGNSA. V lost 10 bases to trimming and J lost 9 bases; unmatched junction nucleotides: 7. CDR3 DNA: TGTGCCACCCGGACTAGCGAACGGCAGTACTTC. As protein: CATRTSERQYF.